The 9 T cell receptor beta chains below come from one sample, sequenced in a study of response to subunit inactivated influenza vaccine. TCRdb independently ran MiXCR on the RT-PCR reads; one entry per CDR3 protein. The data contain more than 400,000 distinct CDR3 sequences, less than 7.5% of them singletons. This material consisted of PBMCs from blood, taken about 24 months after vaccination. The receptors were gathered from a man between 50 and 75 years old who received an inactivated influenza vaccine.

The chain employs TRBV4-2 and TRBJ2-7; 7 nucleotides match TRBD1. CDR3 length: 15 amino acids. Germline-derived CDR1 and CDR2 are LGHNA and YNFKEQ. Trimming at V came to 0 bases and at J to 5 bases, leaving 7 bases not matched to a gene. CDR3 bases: TGTGCCAGCAGCCAAGAGACAGGGACATCAAACGAGCAGTACTTC. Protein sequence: CASSQETGTSNEQYF.

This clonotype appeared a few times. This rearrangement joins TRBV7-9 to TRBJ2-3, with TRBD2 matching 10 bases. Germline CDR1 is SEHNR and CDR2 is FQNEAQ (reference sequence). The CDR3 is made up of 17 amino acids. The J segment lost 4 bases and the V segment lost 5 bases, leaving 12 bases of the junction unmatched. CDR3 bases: TGTGCCAGCAGCCCATCGGGGAGCGGGGGGGCGTCAGATACGCAGTATTTT. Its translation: CASSPSGSGGASDTQYF.

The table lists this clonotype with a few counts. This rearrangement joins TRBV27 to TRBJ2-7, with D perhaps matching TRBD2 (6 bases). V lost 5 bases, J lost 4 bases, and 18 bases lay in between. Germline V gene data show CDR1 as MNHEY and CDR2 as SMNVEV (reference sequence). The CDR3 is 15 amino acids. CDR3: CASSAEAGSLYEQYF. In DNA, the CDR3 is TGTGCCAGCAGTGCCGAAGCCGGGAGTCTTTACGAGCAGTACTTC.

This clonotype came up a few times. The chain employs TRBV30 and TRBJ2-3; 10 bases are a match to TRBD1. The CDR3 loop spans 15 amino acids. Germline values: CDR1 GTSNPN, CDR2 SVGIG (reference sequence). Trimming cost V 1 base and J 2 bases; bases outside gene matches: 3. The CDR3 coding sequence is TGTGCCTGGAGTGGGGGACAGGGGAACACAGATACGCAGTATTTT. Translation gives CAWSGGQGNTDTQYF.

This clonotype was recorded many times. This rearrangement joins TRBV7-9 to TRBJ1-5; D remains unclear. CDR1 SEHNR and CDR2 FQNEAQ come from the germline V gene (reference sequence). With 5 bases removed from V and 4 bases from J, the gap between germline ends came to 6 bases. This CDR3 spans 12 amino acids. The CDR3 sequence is CASSTLNQPQHF. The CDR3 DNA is TGTGCCAGCAGCACCCTAAATCAGCCCCAGCATTTT.

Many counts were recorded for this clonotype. The CDR3 region is CSAFRRSNYGYTF. The CDR3 DNA sequence: TGCAGTGCCTTCAGGAGATCTAACTATGGCTACACCTTC. This rearrangement joins TRBV20-1 to TRBJ1-2; D unresolved. The CDR3 has 13 residues. The V gene's germline CDR1 is DFQATT and CDR2 SNEGSKA (reference sequence). The V end was cut by 6 bases, the J end by 0 bases, with 11 bases between.

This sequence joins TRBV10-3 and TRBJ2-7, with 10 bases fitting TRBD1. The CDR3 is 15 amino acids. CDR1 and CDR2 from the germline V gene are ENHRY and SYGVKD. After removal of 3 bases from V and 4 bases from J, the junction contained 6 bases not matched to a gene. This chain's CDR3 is CAISDVTGGAYEQYF. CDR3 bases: TGTGCCATCAGTGACGTGACAGGGGGCGCGTACGAGCAGTACTTC.

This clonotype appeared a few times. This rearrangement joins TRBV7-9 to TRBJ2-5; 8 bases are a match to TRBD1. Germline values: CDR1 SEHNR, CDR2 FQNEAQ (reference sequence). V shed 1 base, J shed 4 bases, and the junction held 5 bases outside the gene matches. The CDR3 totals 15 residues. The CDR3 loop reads CASSLDGTGGETQYF. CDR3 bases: TGTGCCAGCAGCTTAGACGGGACAGGAGGAGAGACCCAGTACTTC.

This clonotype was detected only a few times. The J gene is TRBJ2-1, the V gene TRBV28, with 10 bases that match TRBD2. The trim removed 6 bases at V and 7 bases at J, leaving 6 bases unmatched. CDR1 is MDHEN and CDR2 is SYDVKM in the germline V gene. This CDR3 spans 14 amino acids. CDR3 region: CASRLSGRFNEQFF. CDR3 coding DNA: TGTGCCAGCAGGCTTAGCGGGAGGTTTAATGAGCAGTTCTTC.